The clone carrying this T cell receptor (beta chain) came up a few times. The antigen remains unidentified. The record originates from a study of CD8 T cells in ankylosing spondylitis. Study conclusions and caveats: Clones tied to disease were said to be significantly enriched in matched ankylosing spondylitis synovial fluid. Some motif variants had been reported before (in reactive arthritis synovial fluid and blood). Ankylosing spondylitis blood seemed to carry a telltale TCR beta motif made of several highly homologous variants. Disease-associated clones were CD8+ and fairly uncommon in peripheral blood.

CDR3 length: 16 amino acids. Trimming removed 1 base from V and 2 bases from J; junction bases left unmatched: 1. Germline values: CDR1 SGHVS, CDR2 FQNEAQ. Researchers built TCR beta libraries using quantitative 5'-RACE with molecular barcodes. TCRdb reprocessed the 5' RACE reads with MiXCR, giving one entry per CDR3 protein. The repertoire includes under 850,000 distinct CDR3 sequences, around a fifth of them detected once, and around 19% sits in the top ten. The sample was blood, either unsorted or a sorted T cell fraction (not recorded which). The rearrangement links TRBV7-8 to TRBJ2-3, with 12 bases that match TRBD2. The receptor was derived from a male donor with ankylosing spondylitis. The CDR3 protein is CASSLGTSGTTDTQYF. The CDR3 bases are TGTGCCAGCAGCTTAGGGACTAGCGGGACCACAGATACGCAGTATTTT.